The present T cell receptor beta chain was sequenced within a study of cytomegalovirus exposure and HLA in healthy donors. Amplification used 60 Vbeta primers and 13 Jbeta primers. Produced via immunoSEQ multiplex PCR; TCRdb's table is partial and in-frame only. The table lists about 240,000 clones, 82% of them singletons. The CDR3 length is 16 residues. Looked up from germline, CDR1 is ENHRY and CDR2 is SYGVKD. Trimming cost V 6 bases and J 0 bases; bases outside gene matches: 10. Sequenced input: PBMCs. This receptor was obtained from a woman aged 40 to 50 in good health and CMV-seropositive. The V call is TRBV10-3, the J call TRBJ1-1, with 7 bases matching TRBD1. CDR3 protein: CAISRDSRTLNTEAFF. DNA of the CDR3: TGTGCCATCAGCCGGGACAGCCGAACTTTGAACACTGAAGCTTTCTTT.